This T cell receptor (beta chain) was profiled in a study of blood T cells in healthy people across ages. Points from the study as a whole: Whereas aged donors had fewer naive CD4+ cells, long-lived donors had more of them and higher diversity.

Germline assignment: CDR1 SGHKS and CDR2 YYEKEE (reference sequence). There are 14 residues in the CDR3. V lost 5 bases and J lost 5, with 16 bases in between. A sample-barcoded 5' primer and a J-beta primer mix were used in a second PCR of roughly 7 to 11 cycles. Each cDNA molecule, via a template-switch adaptor with 12 random nucleotides, was tagged. CDR3-containing paired-end reads numbered at least 2.5 million in each sample. MiXCR, run by TCRdb on the 5' RACE reads, gives a single entry per CDR3 protein. The top ten hold 23% of the sample, which has 1.8 million or so distinct CDR3 sequences, 39% seen once. Donors were systemically healthy Caucasian individuals from Russia aged 6 to 90 years. This clonotype showed up just a few times. The antigen remains undetermined.

This chain connects TRBV5-5 to TRBJ2-5, with a possible D match to TRBD2 (5 bases). Sequenced sample: blood. This receptor was taken from a human donor in good health. In nucleotides, the CDR3 is TGTGCCAGCAGGTCATTGGTTTGGAGGGAGACCCAGTACTTC. It is translated as CASRSLVWRETQYF. Looking up the rest from reference TRBV5-5 and TRBJ2-5 gives the full variable domain: DAGVTQSPTHLIKTRGQQVTLRCSPISGHKSVSWYQQVLGQGPQFIFQYYEKEERGRGNFPDRFSARQFPNYSSELNVNALLLGDSALYLCASRSLVWRETQYFGPGTRLLVL.